This is a list of T cell receptor beta chains from one sample in a study of PD-1 blockade in classical Hodgkin lymphoma. Here immunoSEQ multiplex PCR was the method, and the copy in TCRdb shows in-frame clones only, minus some. The table shows more than 25,000 clones, with about two thirds occurring only once. Specimen: peripheral blood mononuclear cells (PBMCs), collected before the second cycle of nivolumab. These TCRs come from a human donor with classical Hodgkin lymphoma. Each CDR3 is given with its conserved first and last residue. Each record gives: CDR3 length, clone size, J gene, D gene, V gene, CDR3 protein, CDR3 DNA. The D gene is left open where the match is weak. Clone size is given for some rows only: seen once, a few or many times, or a class if the clone is expanded.

16 | . | TRBJ2-1 | TRBD1 | TRBV7-3 | CASSLTRDRKYNEQFF | TGTGCCAGCAGCTTAACCCGGGACAGGAAATACAATGAGCAGTTCTTC
13 | . | TRBJ1-3 | . | TRBV27 | CASSPDSGNTIYF | TGTGCCAGCAGTCCGGACAGTGGAAACACCATATATTTT
15 | . | TRBJ1-3 | . | TRBV30 | CAWRAAPGSGNTIYF | TGTGCCTGGAGAGCGGCCCCAGGGTCTGGAAACACCATATATTTT
14 | . | TRBJ2-3 | TRBD1 | TRBV28 | CASTIDRATDTQYF | TGTGCCAGCACCATCGACAGGGCGACAGATACGCAGTATTTT
16 | . | TRBJ1-5 | . | TRBV7-2 | CASSHALTETNQPQHF | TGTGCCAGCAGCCACGCCCTCACGGAAACCAATCAGCCCCAGCATTTT
14 | . | TRBJ2-5 | TRBD2 | TRBV6-5 | CASRTSGAGETQYF | TGTGCCAGTCGGACTAGCGGAGCGGGGGAGACCCAGTACTTC
15 | . | TRBJ2-2 | TRBD1 | TRBV15 | CATSRENRGTGELFF | TGTGCCACCAGCAGAGAAAACAGGGGAACCGGGGAGCTGTTTTTT
18 | . | TRBJ2-1 | TRBD2 | TRBV5-5 | CASSSSRRLAGERNEQFF | TGTGCCAGCAGCTCCTCCCGGAGACTAGCGGGAGAACGCAATGAGCAGTTCTTC
11 | once | TRBJ1-1 | TRBD1 | TRBV29-1 | CSVEPNRGAFF | TGCAGCGTGGAGCCTAACAGGGGAGCTTTCTTT
14 | few | TRBJ2-7 | TRBD2 | TRBV7-2 | CASSPLAGVHEQYF | TGTGCCAGCAGCCCACTAGCGGGAGTCCACGAGCAGTACTTC
15 | . | TRBJ2-3 | TRBD1 | TRBV7-9 | CASSPGTGSTDTQYF | TGTGCCAGCAGCCCCGGGACAGGGAGCACAGATACGCAGTATTTT
15 | . | TRBJ1-3 | . | TRBV7-8 | CASSPAGLSFGTIYF | TGTGCCAGCAGCCCAGCCGGACTCAGTTTCGGCACCATATATTTT
15 | . | TRBJ1-5 | . | TRBV7-9 | CASSLTGHSNQPQHF | TGTGCCAGCAGCTTGACAGGTCATAGCAATCAGCCCCAGCATTTT
17 | . | TRBJ1-5 | . | TRBV6-1 | CASSGAGADLSNQPQHF | TGTGCCAGCAGTGGAGCCGGGGCAGACCTTAGCAATCAGCCCCAGCATTTT
15 | . | TRBJ2-3 | . | TRBV5-6 | CASSLEGATTDTQYF | TGTGCCAGCAGCTTAGAGGGAGCCACCACAGATACGCAGTATTTT
16 | . | TRBJ1-4 | . | TRBV5-4 | CASSSSGLAPNEKLFF | TGTGCCAGCAGCTCCTCAGGGTTAGCGCCTAATGAAAAACTGTTTTTT
14 | . | TRBJ1-1 | . | TRBV6-5 | CASRPRRTGNEAFF | TGTGCCAGCAGACCCCGCCGCACAGGCAATGAAGCTTTCTTT
15 | few | TRBJ1-1 | . | TRBV9 | CASSVVQGMNTEAFF | TGTGCCAGCAGCGTTGTACAGGGAATGAACACTGAAGCTTTCTTT
14 | . | TRBJ2-2 | . | TRBV19 | CASNPTGNTGELFF | TGTGCCAGTAACCCAACAGGGAACACCGGGGAGCTGTTTTTT
15 | . | TRBJ2-3 | . | TRBV7-2 | CASSLTQGGADTQYF | TGTGCCAGCAGCTTAACGCAGGGGGGCGCAGATACGCAGTATTTT
11 | once | TRBJ2-7 | . | TRBV30 | CAWGGTYEQYF | TGTGCCTGGGGGGGGACCTACGAGCAGTACTTC
14 | . | TRBJ2-1 | TRBD1 | TRBV7-9 | CATPTGGPYNEQFF | TGTGCCACTCCGACAGGGGGCCCCTACAATGAGCAGTTCTTC
16 | . | TRBJ1-1 | . | TRBV10-2 | CASRPGQPGGHTEAFF | TGCGCCAGCAGACCCGGACAGCCGGGTGGGCACACTGAAGCTTTCTTT
15 | few | TRBJ2-1 | TRBD2 | TRBV19 | CASSLGTSGSNEQFF | TGTGCCAGTAGCCTAGGGACTAGCGGGTCCAATGAGCAGTTCTTC
18 | few | TRBJ2-1 | . | TRBV11-3 | CASSLGGGGYLSYNEQFF | TGTGCCAGCAGCTTAGGAGGGGGGGGCTACCTCTCCTACAATGAGCAGTTCTTC
13 | . | TRBJ2-7 | . | TRBV11-1 | CASSSLRGYEQYF | TGTGCCAGCAGCTCCCTCCGGGGTTACGAGCAGTACTTC
15 | few | TRBJ2-3 | . | TRBV7-9 | CASSYPWDHTDTQYF | TGTGCCAGCAGCTACCCCTGGGACCACACAGATACGCAGTATTTT
14 | . | TRBJ2-5 | TRBD1 | TRBV7-6 | CASRGDRAQETQYF | TGTGCCAGCAGAGGCGACAGGGCTCAAGAGACCCAGTACTTC
14 | . | TRBJ2-7 | TRBD2 | TRBV7-2 | CASSSTSGAYEQYF | TGTGCCAGCAGCTCGACTAGCGGCGCCTACGAGCAGTACTTC
19 | . | TRBJ2-2 | TRBD2 | TRBV4-2 | CASSPLGNSGTPGTGELFF | TGTGCCAGCAGCCCATTGGGAAATAGCGGGACCCCGGGCACCGGGGAGCTGTTTTTT
15 | . | TRBJ2-1 | TRBD2 | TRBV7-9 | CASSLGLVLTNEQFF | TGTGCCAGCAGCCTGGGACTAGTACTCACAAATGAGCAGTTCTTC
15 | . | TRBJ1-2 | . | TRBV6-5 | CASSSLILGPDGYTF | TGTGCCAGCAGCTCCCTTATTCTCGGGCCCGATGGCTACACCTTC
14 | . | TRBJ2-3 | . | TRBV2 | CAAYQRVSTDTQYF | TGTGCCGCTTACCAACGGGTAAGCACAGATACGCAGTATTTT
14 | . | TRBJ1-4 | . | TRBV6-5 | CASSYFQGGEKLFF | TGTGCCAGCAGTTACTTCCAGGGCGGTGAAAAACTGTTTTTT
16 | . | TRBJ1-1 | . | TRBV14 | CASSQVFGASPDEAFF | TGTGCCAGCAGCCAAGTTTTTGGGGCGTCCCCCGATGAAGCTTTCTTT
13 | few | TRBJ2-1 | . | TRBV10-1 | CASSLMIGDEQFF | TGCGCCAGCAGTTTGATGATAGGCGATGAGCAGTTCTTC
13 | medium-sized | TRBJ2-1 | . | TRBV7-3 | CASSSNLQGKQFF | TGTGCCAGCAGCAGTAACCTACAAGGAAAGCAGTTCTTC
16 | . | TRBJ2-7 | . | TRBV27 | CASSPIPGHSSYEQYF | TGTGCCAGCAGTCCGATCCCGGGACACAGCTCCTACGAGCAGTACTTC
12 | . | TRBJ2-7 | TRBD2 | TRBV6-6 | CASSAGLERQYF | TGTGCCAGCAGTGCGGGACTAGAAAGGCAGTACTTC
18 | . | TRBJ1-5 | TRBD1 | TRBV28 | CASSLIPFWGQGPQPQHF | TGTGCCAGCAGTTTGATCCCCTTTTGGGGACAGGGTCCCCAGCCCCAGCATTTT
15 | once | TRBJ2-5 | . | TRBV4-3 | CASSQGMGDRETQYF | TGCGCCAGCAGCCAAGGGATGGGGGATCGAGAGACCCAGTACTTC
15 | . | TRBJ1-2 | . | TRBV5-5 | CASSPVTETNYGYTF | TGTGCCAGCAGCCCAGTCACCGAAACTAACTATGGCTACACCTTC
18 | . | TRBJ2-5 | . | TRBV27 | CASSLSGPWGGERKTQYF | TGTGCCAGCAGTTTATCTGGCCCCTGGGGCGGGGAGCGGAAGACCCAGTACTTC
13 | . | TRBJ2-1 | TRBD2 | TRBV10-2 | CASSIAGGYEQFF | TGCGCCAGCAGTATAGCGGGAGGCTATGAGCAGTTCTTC
16 | . | TRBJ2-5 | . | TRBV5-1 | CASSSGPAGSQETQYF | TGCGCCAGCAGCTCCGGACCCGCAGGGTCCCAAGAGACCCAGTACTTC
19 | . | TRBJ2-1 | TRBD1 | TRBV5-1 | CASSLGTGANRGMGNEQFF | TGCGCCAGCAGCTTGGGGACAGGGGCCAACAGGGGCATGGGCAATGAGCAGTTCTTC